These 26 T cell receptor beta chains originate from one sample sequenced in a study of blood T cells in healthy people across ages. Then a second PCR, running roughly 6 to 12 cycles, was carried out with a sample-barcoded 5' primer and a J-beta primer mix. TCRdb re-analysed the 5' RACE reads in MiXCR, keeping a single row per CDR3 protein. The table includes more than 700,000 distinct CDR3 sequences, less than 60% detected once. The sequenced sample was blood. The receptors were gathered from a man aged 80 or over in good health.

The V call is TRBV5-1, the J call TRBJ1-2; unclear D gene. The V gene's germline CDR1 is SGHRS and CDR2 YFSETQ. V lost 0 bases and J lost 4, with 16 bases in between. The CDR3 runs 16 residues. This CDR3 reads CASSLVDGVGGYGYTF. CDR3 DNA sequence: TGCGCCAGCAGCTTGGTAGATGGGGTCGGAGGCTATGGCTACACCTTC.

This chain uses TRBV6-1 with TRBJ2-5; D uncertain. V lost 6 bases and J 11 bases, leaving 13 bases between the germline ends. The CDR3 loop spans 11 amino acids. Germline CDR1 and CDR2: MNHNS and SASEGT. The CDR3 spells CASSRINEQYF. The CDR3 DNA is TGTGCCAGCAGCAGAATCAATGAGCAGTACTTC.

The rearrangement links TRBV6-6 to TRBJ2-5, with D possibly matching TRBD2 (6 bases). The CDR3 has 13 amino acids. The germline CDR1 and CDR2 sequences are MNHNY and SVGAGI (reference sequence). V lost 7 bases to trimming and J lost 11 bases, with 20 bases between them. CDR3 sequence reads: CASKGGLYNEQYF. The CDR3 nucleotides are TGTGCCAGCAAAGGAGGGTTATACAATGAGCAGTACTTC.

This clonotype was seen a handful of times. V and J are TRBV15 and TRBJ1-2; TRBD1 aligns across 8 bases. V was clipped by 0 bases and J by 7 bases; unmatched bases: 7. Looked up from germline, CDR1 is LNHNV and CDR2 is YYDKDF (reference sequence). This CDR3 is built from 15 residues. The CDR3 protein is CATSRDQGDRGGYTF. CDR3 bases: TGTGCCACCAGCAGAGATCAAGGAGACAGGGGTGGCTACACCTTC. Using reference TRBV15 and TRBJ1-2 for the parts outside the CDR3, the full variable domain is DAMVIQNPRYQVTQFGKPVTLSCSQTLNHNVMYWYQQKSSQAPKLLFHYYDKDFNNEADTPDNFQSRRPNTSFCFLDIRSPGLGDTAMYLCATSRDQGDRGGYTFGSGTRLTVV.

The chain is built from TRBV29-1 and TRBJ1-2, with D tentatively TRBD1 (6 bases). Trimming took 7 bases from V and 0 from J, leaving 15 bases between them. CDR3 length: 14 amino acids. CDR1 and CDR2 (germline): SQVTM, ANQGSEA. CDR3 nucleotides: TGCAGCGCTACGGGGGGCCAACCTAACTATGGCTACACCTTC. Translated, it gives CSATGGQPNYGYTF.

V gene TRBV13 combines with J gene TRBJ2-6, with D hard to call. V shed 1 base and J shed 5 bases, with 3 bases lying between them. From germline, CDR1 is PRHDT and CDR2 FYEKMQ (reference sequence). This CDR3 spans 13 amino acids. The CDR3 loop reads CASSLDRANVLTF. DNA of the CDR3: TGTGCCAGCAGCTTAGATAGGGCCAACGTCCTGACTTTC.

V is TRBV2 and J is TRBJ2-1; D is unresolved. Trimming stripped 6 bases from V and 8 bases from J, with 11 bases between. Looked up from germline, CDR1 is SNHLY and CDR2 is FYNNEI. This CDR3 comprises 12 residues. DNA of the CDR3: TGTGCCAGCAGCCCCCCGAGAGATGAGCAGTTCTTC. It translates to CASSPPRDEQFF.

This clonotype was detected a few times. J is TRBJ2-2 and V is TRBV29-1; D uncertain. The CDR3 spans 14 residues. With 3 bases removed from V and 2 bases from J, the gap between germline ends came to 10 bases. Germline assignment: CDR1 SQVTM and CDR2 ANQGSEA. The CDR3 coding sequence is TGCAGCGTTGAGGACGATCTTAACACCGGGGAGCTGTTTTTT. Translation gives CSVEDDLNTGELFF.

The chain combines TRBV7-3 with TRBJ2-1, with D perhaps matching TRBD1 (5 bases). This CDR3 is built from 14 residues. V lost 4 bases to trimming and J lost 1 base, with 8 bases between them. Per germline, CDR1 SGHTA and CDR2 FQGTGA. The CDR3 reads CASSSDTSYNEQFF. Written as DNA, the CDR3 is TGTGCCAGCAGCTCGGACACTTCCTACAATGAGCAGTTCTTC.

This clonotype was detected ten times or more. The rearrangement joins TRBV20-1 to TRBJ2-1, with 12 bases that match TRBD2. Germline V gives CDR1 DFQATT, CDR2 SNEGSKA (reference sequence). Unmatched junction bases numbered 15, after V lost 3 bases and J lost 0 bases. This CDR3 has 20 amino acids. CDR3 sequence: CSASPPTSGSLGDSYNEQFF. CDR3 nucleotide sequence: TGCAGTGCTAGCCCTCCGACTAGCGGGAGCCTGGGGGACTCCTACAATGAGCAGTTCTTC.

This rearrangement joins TRBV5-1 to TRBJ2-3; a weak D match, TRBD1 (6 bases). V lost 5 bases and J lost 0, with 13 bases in between. Per germline, CDR1 SGHRS and CDR2 YFSETQ. The CDR3 has 15 amino acids. In nucleotides, the CDR3 is TGCGCCAGCAGGGCAGGACAGTCTAGCACAGATACGCAGTATTTT. Translating it yields CASRAGQSSTDTQYF. Variable domain in full (rest from reference TRBV5-1 and TRBJ2-3): KAGVTQTPRYLIKTRGQQVTLSCSPISGHRSVSWYQQTPGQGLQFLFEYFSETQRNKGNFPGRFSGRQFSNSRSEMNVSTLELGDSALYLCASRAGQSSTDTQYFGPGTRLTVL.

This clonotype was found a few times. The rearrangement joins TRBV6-1 to TRBJ2-7, with TRBD2 identical over 11 bases. Germline CDR1 reads MNHNS; CDR2 reads SASEGT. V lost 5 bases, J lost 0 bases, and 9 bases stayed unmatched. CDR3 length: 17 amino acids. Here the CDR3 reads CASSIGLAGGSSYEQYF. CDR3 nucleotides: TGTGCCAGCAGTATCGGGTTAGCGGGGGGGTCCTCCTACGAGCAGTACTTC.

On this clonotype itself: The junction shows a germline mismatch at one end, possibly a read error. The chain couples TRBV20-1 to TRBJ2-3; D perhaps matches TRBD2 (5 bases). This CDR3 is built from 13 residues. The germline CDR1 and CDR2 sequences are DFQATT and SNEGSKA (reference sequence). CDR3 in amino acids: CSTRDPQADTQYF. The CDR3 region has the DNA TGCAGTACTAGAGATCCCCAGGCAGATACGCAGTATTTT.

This chain uses TRBV20-1 with TRBJ2-2; TRBD1 aligns across 7 bases. Germline V gives CDR1 DFQATT, CDR2 SNEGSKA (reference sequence). CDR3 size: 15 residues. After removal of 2 bases from V and 5 bases from J, the junction contained 8 bases not matched to a gene. CDR3 sequence reads: CSARKTGDWTGELFF. DNA for the CDR3: TGCAGTGCTAGAAAAACAGGGGATTGGACCGGGGAGCTGTTTTTT.

The chain carries TRBV28 and TRBJ2-4; 9 bases agree with TRBD1. Looked up from germline, CDR1 is MDHEN and CDR2 is SYDVKM. After removal of 5 bases from V and 8 bases from J, the junction contained 7 bases not matched to a gene. CDR3 size: 14 residues. CDR3 DNA sequence: TGTGCCAGCAGTACGGGACAGGGAACGGACATTCAGTACTTC. Translated, it gives CASSTGQGTDIQYF. Full variable domain (rest looked up from reference TRBV28 and TRBJ2-4): DVKVTQSSRYLVKRTGEKVFLECVQDMDHENMFWYRQDPGLGLRLIYFSYDVKMKEKGDIPEGYSVSREKKERFSLILESASTNQTSMYLCASSTGQGTDIQYFGAGTRLSVL.

The chain joins TRBV6-1 to TRBJ1-6; 8 nucleotides match TRBD1. CDR3 length equals 12 residues. J was trimmed by 18 bases and V by 0 bases; bases with no gene match: 4. The germline V gene encodes CDR1 MNHNS and CDR2 SASEGT. CDR3 sequence: CASSEAWDRPHF. DNA of the CDR3: TGTGCCAGCAGTGAAGCCTGGGACAGGCCCCACTTT.

The V gene is TRBV9, the J gene TRBJ1-4, with a tentative D call TRBD1 (5 bases). Trimming removed 0 bases at V and 4 bases at J, with 16 bases between. This CDR3 has 17 residues. The V gene's germline CDR1 is SGDLS and CDR2 YYNGEE. CDR3 residues: CASSVETVGGVNEKLFF. CDR3 in DNA: TGTGCCAGCAGCGTAGAAACCGTTGGGGGTGTTAATGAAAAACTGTTTTTT. Looking up the rest from reference TRBV9 and TRBJ1-4 gives the full variable domain: DSGVTQTPKHLITATGQRVTLRCSPRSGDLSVYWYQQSLDQGLQFLIQYYNGEERAKGNILERFSAQQFPDLHSELNLSSLELGDSALYFCASSVETVGGVNEKLFFGSGTQLSVL.

The rearrangement links TRBV4-2 to TRBJ2-5; D remains ambiguous. The CDR3 length is 12 residues. The V end was cut by 3 bases, the J end by 3 bases, with 5 bases between. Germline lookup yields CDR1 LGHNA and CDR2 YNFKEQ. The CDR3 region is CASSQTEETQYF. CDR3 DNA: TGTGCCAGCAGCCAGACCGAAGAGACCCAGTACTTC.

V is TRBV10-2 and J is TRBJ2-1; D not resolved. The J call may be incorrect, as the DNA end agrees better with TRBJ2-7. The CDR3 extends over 13 amino acids. Germline CDR1 WSHSY, CDR2 SAAADI. The CDR3 DNA reads TGCGCCAGCAGCGCCCGCTCCTACAATGAGCAGTACTTC. Protein sequence: CASSARSYNEQYF.

A few counts support this clonotype. The chain carries TRBV6-2 or TRBV6-3 and TRBJ2-1, with no clear D. The CDR3 runs 15 residues. With 2 bases removed from V and 3 bases from J, the gap between germline ends came to 11 bases. Germline V gene lookup returns CDR1 MNHEY and CDR2 SVGEGT. This CDR3 reads CASSYDHWNYNEQFF. The DNA of the CDR3 is TGTGCCAGCAGTTACGACCACTGGAACTACAATGAGCAGTTCTTC.

The rearrangement joins TRBV29-1 to TRBJ1-1, with D unresolved. Germline V gene data show CDR1 as SQVTM and CDR2 as ANQGSEA. The CDR3 runs 13 residues. V lost 6 bases, J lost 0 bases, and 11 bases lay in between. This chain's CDR3 is CSVTHSMNTEAFF. The CDR3 DNA is TGCAGCGTAACCCATTCCATGAACACTGAAGCTTTCTTT.

The chain has TRBV7-9 and TRBJ1-4; TRBD1 is a possible D gene (5 bases). V was trimmed by 0 bases and J by 8 bases, leaving 13 bases between them. The CDR3 length is 15 residues. Germline V gives CDR1 SEHNR, CDR2 FQNEAQ (reference sequence). The CDR3 DNA follows: TGTGCCAGCAGCTTAGCGGGATCCGAGGGGGAAAAACTGTTTTTT. Its translation is CASSLAGSEGEKLFF.

This clonotype has more than one count but fewer than ten. V is TRBV7-9 and J is TRBJ2-7; D is unclear. CDR3 length equals 14 residues. The germline V gene has CDR1 SEHNR and CDR2 FQNEAQ (reference sequence). V lost 0 bases and J lost 7, with 13 bases in between. CDR3 nucleotides: TGTGCCAGCAGCTTAGCCCACGACCCCGCGGAGCAGTACTTC. Amino acids: CASSLAHDPAEQYF.

Note on this clonotype: A read error may be the cause here, since a much bigger clone is one base away. The J gene is TRBJ2-4, the V gene TRBV9; 7 positions agree with TRBD2. Germline assignment: CDR1 SGDLS and CDR2 YYNGEE. The CDR3 contains 12 residues. In DNA, the CDR3 is TGTGCCAGCGGGGGGGGGAAAACCATTCAGTACTTC. Its protein is CASGGGKTIQYF. Together with reference TRBV9 and TRBJ2-4, the CDR3 gives the full variable domain: DSGVTQTPKHLITATGQRVTLRCSPRSGDLSVYWYQQSLDQGLQFLIQYYNGEERAKGNILERFSAQQFPDLHSELNLSSLELGDSALYFCASGGGKTIQYFGAGTRLSVL.

The V call is TRBV4-3, the J call TRBJ2-1; TRBD1 agrees at 7 bases. V lost 0 bases, J lost 1 base, and 6 bases stayed unmatched. Germline V CDR1 and CDR2: LGHNA, YSLEER. This CDR3 contains 17 residues. The CDR3 region is CASSQDGRGFSYNEQFF. The CDR3 nucleotides read TGCGCCAGCAGCCAAGATGGCAGGGGGTTTTCCTACAATGAGCAGTTCTTC.

Ten or more counts support this clonotype. This chain uses TRBV29-1 with TRBJ2-3, with 9 bases identical to TRBD2. CDR3 length: 14 amino acids. Unmatched junction bases numbered 7, after V lost 7 bases and J lost 2 bases. From germline, CDR1 is SQVTM and CDR2 ANQGSEA. In nucleotides, the CDR3 is TGCAGCGCCAAGCGGGAGGCCCTCACAGATACGCAGTATTTT. It specifies CSAKREALTDTQYF.